A single sample gave rise to the 21 T cell receptor beta chains below, sequenced in a study of cytomegalovirus exposure and HLA in healthy donors. The PCR used 60 Vbeta and 13 Jbeta primers. The table came from immunoSEQ multiplex PCR; TCRdb's copy has only in-frame clones and leaves some out. The table shows 150,000 or so clones, with roughly 80% occurring only once. Sample: PBMCs. These receptors all come from a man aged 50 or older in good health and CMV-seropositive.

The V gene is TRBV11-2, the J gene TRBJ1-6; a possible D gene is TRBD1 (5 bases). Germline loops: CDR1 SGHAT, CDR2 FQNNGV. Trimming left V 6 bases short and J 7 bases short, with 13 bases between. The CDR3 consists of 14 residues. CDR3 nucleotide sequence: TGTGCCAGCAGTTCGGGGGTGGCCAATTCACCCCTCCACTTT. Translated: CASSSGVANSPLHF. The full variable domain, completed using reference TRBV11-2 and TRBJ1-6, is EAGVAQSPRYKIIEKRQSVAFWCNPISGHATLYWYQQILGQGPKLLIQFQNNGVVDDSQLPKDRFSAERLKGVDSTLKIQPAKLEDSAVYLCASSSGVANSPLHFGNGTRLTVT.

This chain uses TRBV28 with TRBJ2-2; D not certain. Germline assignment: CDR1 MDHEN and CDR2 SYDVKM. The CDR3 covers 14 residues. V lost 7 bases, J lost 0 bases, and 9 bases lay in between. This chain's CDR3 is CASISPANTGELFF. The CDR3 DNA follows: TGTGCCAGCATATCGCCAGCGAACACCGGGGAGCTGTTTTTT.

The V call is TRBV10-2, the J call TRBJ1-2, with TRBD1 as a possible D gene (6 bases). Trimming pared 0 bases from V and 13 bases from J, leaving 12 bases between. Germline V CDR1 and CDR2: WSHSY, SAAADI. This CDR3 is 12 amino acids long. The DNA for the CDR3 is TGCGCCAGCAGTGAGTCGCAAGGGGGTATCACCTTC. Translation gives CASSESQGGITF.

The chain combines TRBV7-9 with TRBJ1-6, with TRBD1 matching over 8 bases. Germline-derived CDR1 and CDR2 are SEHNR and FQNEAQ (reference sequence). After removal of 2 bases from V and 8 bases from J, the junction contained 5 bases not matched to a gene. This CDR3 has 15 amino acids. The CDR3 sequence: CASSLQGAGDSPLHF. CDR3 DNA sequence: TGTGCCAGCAGCTTACAGGGGGCGGGGGATTCACCCCTCCACTTT.

A few counts support this clone. V and J are TRBV7-3 and TRBJ1-1, with 12 bases that match TRBD1. The ends lost 2 bases at V and 4 bases at J; junction bases unmatched: 5. This CDR3 has 16 amino acids. Germline CDR1 reads SGHTA; CDR2 reads FQGTGA. CDR3 nucleotide sequence: TGTGCCAGCAGCTTATACCGGGACAGGGGGCTCACTGAAGCTTTCTTT. This codes for CASSLYRDRGLTEAFF.

V gene TRBV4-3 combines with J gene TRBJ2-5, with D maybe TRBD1 (5 bases). The J call may be in error: the DNA end matches TRBJ2-7 better. Germline-derived CDR1 and CDR2 are LGHNA and YSLEER. This CDR3 is 14 amino acids long. This CDR3 is CASSQEGAGLEQYF. The CDR3 DNA sequence: TGCGCCAGCAGCCAAGAAGGGGCAGGGCTCGAGCAGTACTTC.

The chain recombines TRBV5-6 with TRBJ2-7; 9 bases fit TRBD1. The V segment lost 6 bases and the J segment 4 bases; nucleotides outside the gene matches: 8. Per germline, CDR1 SGHDT and CDR2 YYEEEE. The CDR3 extends over 14 amino acids. The CDR3 nucleotides read TGTGCCAGCACCGGTAGGACAGGGGTGTACGAGCAGTACTTC. Protein product: CASTGRTGVYEQYF.

The chain combines TRBV7-9 with TRBJ2-2; possibly TRBD2 for D (5 bases). In germline, CDR1 is SEHNR, CDR2 FQNEAQ (reference sequence). Trimming left V 0 bases short and J 4 bases short, with 12 bases between. The CDR3 has 16 amino acids. For the CDR3, the DNA is TGTGCCAGCAGCTTAGCAGAGAGCGGCTTCACCGGGGAGCTGTTTTTT. Protein sequence: CASSLAESGFTGELFF.

This rearrangement joins TRBV9 to TRBJ2-7, with 7 nucleotides matching TRBD1. This CDR3 region has 14 residues. Trimming cost V 4 bases and J 0 bases; bases outside gene matches: 4. Germline V lookup: CDR1 SGDLS, CDR2 YYNGEE. CDR3 loop: CASSPRTGSYEQYF. DNA of the CDR3: TGTGCCAGCAGCCCTCGGACAGGCTCCTACGAGCAGTACTTC.

The chain uses TRBV7-2 and TRBJ2-7; 9 bases fit TRBD2. With 4 bases clipped from V and 2 bases from J, the junction kept 3 bases outside the gene matches. Looked up from germline, CDR1 is SGHTA and CDR2 is FQGNSA. The CDR3 has 14 residues. The CDR3 sequence is CASSSRGGPYEQYF. For the CDR3, the DNA is TGTGCCAGCAGCTCGCGGGGGGGCCCCTACGAGCAGTACTTC.

CDR3 in amino acids: CASSPPGQGIPGYTF. The CDR3 DNA sequence: TGCGCCAGCAGCCCCCCGGGACAGGGTATCCCTGGCTACACCTTC. The V and J genes are TRBV4-3 and TRBJ1-2, with TRBD1 identical over 9 bases. Per the germline V gene, CDR1 is LGHNA and CDR2 is YSLEER. V shed 4 bases and J 7 bases; nucleotides not matched to a gene: 10. This CDR3 spans 15 amino acids.

The chain employs TRBV9 and TRBJ1-3; no firm D call. Trimming left V 3 bases short and J 4 bases short, with 8 bases between. Germline assignment: CDR1 SGDLS and CDR2 YYNGEE. The CDR3 loop spans 13 amino acids. CDR3 in amino acids: CASSAVEGNTIYF. For the CDR3, the DNA is TGTGCCAGCAGCGCGGTGGAGGGAAACACCATATATTTT.

V gene TRBV6-1 combines with J gene TRBJ2-3; a weak D match, TRBD1 (6 bases). Trimming stripped 0 bases from V and 7 bases from J, with 23 bases between. This CDR3 spans 18 amino acids. The germline gives CDR1 MNHNS, CDR2 SASEGT. The CDR3 DNA reads as TGTGCCAGCAGTGAAGCGGTGGCTGTGGGGGCCTGGGGAAATACGCAGTATTTT. Its protein product is CASSEAVAVGAWGNTQYF.

This clone was detected only a few times. This chain connects TRBV5-1 to TRBJ1-1; weak D call: TRBD1 (6 bases). V shed 0 bases and J shed 6 bases, with 12 bases lying between them. CDR1 is SGHRS, CDR2 YFSETQ, per germline. The CDR3 contains 14 residues. CDR3 sequence reads: CASSLENRESEAFF. The DNA for the CDR3 is TGCGCCAGCAGCTTGGAGAACAGGGAATCTGAAGCTTTCTTT.

The chain recombines TRBV5-1 with TRBJ2-1; weak D call: TRBD1 (5 bases). The CDR3 sequence is 14 residues long. Germline V gene sequence: CDR1 SGHRS, CDR2 YFSETQ. V gave up 3 bases and J gave up 10 bases, with 17 bases separating them. Written as DNA, the CDR3 is TGCGCCAGCAGCTCCGACAGAAACCGATTCGAGCAGTTCTTC. This translates into CASSSDRNRFEQFF.

The chain combines TRBV11-3 with TRBJ2-7; 10 bases match TRBD2. V lost 6 bases, J lost 3 bases, and 8 bases stayed unmatched. CDR1 and CDR2 (germline): SGHNT, YENEEA. The CDR3 length is 15 residues. CDR3 in DNA: TGTGCCAGCAGTTCCCCAGCTAGCGGGGGCTACGAGCAGTACTTC. This translates into CASSSPASGGYEQYF.

J is TRBJ2-7 and V is TRBV28; 7 bases are a match to TRBD1. The CDR3 has 14 amino acids. CDR1 is MDHEN, CDR2 SYDVKM, per germline. The J segment lost 2 bases and the V segment lost 10 bases, leaving 11 bases of the junction unmatched. The CDR3 protein is CATCPGQVPYEQYF. CDR3 DNA sequence: TGTGCCACATGCCCCGGACAGGTTCCCTACGAGCAGTACTTC.

This chain links TRBV27 with TRBJ1-1; a weak D match, TRBD1 (6 bases). The V gene's germline CDR1 is MNHEY and CDR2 SMNVEV (reference sequence). The CDR3 has 13 amino acids. V was cut by 3 bases and J by 4 bases, with 9 bases left in between. The CDR3, as DNA: TGTGCCAGCAGTTTCGTACAGGGCACTGAAGCTTTCTTT. The encoded protein is CASSFVQGTEAFF.

This chain joins TRBV12-5 and TRBJ2-3; D perhaps matches TRBD1 (6 bases). The length of the CDR3 is 20 residues. Germline V CDR1 and CDR2: LGHNT, FRNRAP. The V end lost 1 base, the J end lost 5 bases, and 28 bases lay between the germline ends. The DNA of the CDR3 is TGTGCTAGTGGTTTGGACCACGGTGCATCTACGGGACAAATGTTAGATACGCAGTATTTT. It is translated as CASGLDHGASTGQMLDTQYF.

The chain carries TRBV7-2 and TRBJ2-5; TRBD2 matches at 9 bases. After removal of 3 bases from V and 5 bases from J, the junction contained 7 bases not matched to a gene. Germline V CDR1 and CDR2: SGHTA, FQGNSA. The CDR3 has 15 residues. CDR3 protein: CASSFPGLAEETQYF. The CDR3 nucleotides are TGTGCCAGCAGCTTCCCGGGACTAGCTGAGGAGACCCAGTACTTC.

This chain joins TRBV28 and TRBJ1-1; D is ambiguous. Germline V gene lookup returns CDR1 MDHEN and CDR2 SYDVKM. This CDR3 has 14 amino acids. V was clipped by 2 bases and J by 5 bases, with 12 bases between them. CDR3 loop: CASSLPPSGTEAFF. The CDR3 DNA reads TGTGCCAGCAGTTTACCCCCCTCAGGAACTGAAGCTTTCTTT. The whole variable domain, remainder taken from reference TRBV28 and TRBJ1-1, is DVKVTQSSRYLVKRTGEKVFLECVQDMDHENMFWYRQDPGLGLRLIYFSYDVKMKEKGDIPEGYSVSREKKERFSLILESASTNQTSMYLCASSLPPSGTEAFFGQGTRLTVV.